The present T cell receptor (beta chain) was sequenced within a study of blood T cell repertoires in COVID-19. The CDR3 runs 16 residues. V dropped 2 bases and J dropped 0; count of bases not matched to a gene: 5. Looked up from germline, CDR1 is SGHNT and CDR2 is YYREEE (reference sequence). Using immunoSEQ multiplex PCR, the repertoire was profiled, and TCRdb retains in-frame clones only, with some absent. The repertoire holds approximately 260,000 clones, with about nine tenths as singletons. The specimen sequenced was PBMCs or T cells enriched from blood (not recorded which). The chain links TRBV5-4 to TRBJ1-3; 7 bases are shared with TRBD1. This sequence originates from a woman aged 25 to 39 with acute COVID-19. The CDR3, as DNA: TGTGCCAGCAGCTTTAGGACAGGCAACTCTGGAAACACCATATATTTT. As protein: CASSFRTGNSGNTIYF.